This TCR beta chain was recovered during a study of PD-1 blockade in classical Hodgkin lymphoma. Study in general: Patients were given intravenous nivolumab, 3 mg/kg, every 2 weeks.

Note on this clone: What it binds is unknown. Other DNA sequences within the sample encode an identical CDR3.

Regarding the study as a whole: Possibly reflecting disease activity or prior therapy, repertoire differences have causes that remain undefined. Newly diagnosed patients and complete responders had comparable diversity at baseline. Only CD4+ TCR diversity, not CD8+, had risen significantly by C4D1.

Germline lookup yields CDR1 LNHDA and CDR2 SQIVND (reference sequence). The V and J ends lost 5 bases and 8 bases, in that order; junction bases with no gene match: 5. The CDR3 is 14 amino acids. The data were produced by immunoSEQ multiplex PCR, yet TCRdb's version contains in-frame clones alone and is incomplete. The sample carries about 14,000 clones, around 90% recorded once. Each patient relapsed following autologous stem cell transplantation, and prior brentuximab vedotin exposure differed. The genes are TRBV19 and TRBJ1-4; 10 positions match TRBD1. The receptor comes from a human donor with classical Hodgkin lymphoma. This specimen consisted of peripheral blood mononuclear cells (PBMCs), obtained at baseline. CDR3 in amino acids: CASSRDRGYEKLFF. The CDR3 DNA sequence: TGTGCCAGTAGTCGGGACAGGGGTTACGAAAAACTGTTTTTT.